These T cell receptor beta chains were read from a single sample in a study of blood T cell repertoires in COVID-19. Generated by immunoSEQ multiplex PCR, the TCRdb table keeps only in-frame clones and is missing some. The table has approximately 170,000 clones, approximately 80% seen once. The sample comprised PBMCs or T cells enriched from blood (not recorded which). The source of these receptors is a man aged 45-60 years who had recovered from COVID-19. Both conserved end residues are part of each CDR3. The order of the fields is clone size, V gene, J gene, D gene, CDR3 DNA, CDR3 protein. A D gene is named only where the DNA matches it firmly. The listing skips clone size in some rows; elsewhere it reads once, few, many or a size class.

once,TRBV6-2/TRBV6-3,TRBJ2-3,TRBD1,TGTGCCAGCAGCCCCGGACAGGGTACGCGTTCAGATACGCAGTATTTT,CASSPGQGTRSDTQYF
NA,TRBV4-3,TRBJ2-4,TRBD1,TGCGCCAGCAGCCGAGGGACAGGGGATGGGGGCATTCAGTACTTC,CASSRGTGDGGIQYF
NA,TRBV18,TRBJ2-6,NA,TGTGCCAGCTCACCACCGATCCTTACCTCAGGGGACTCTGGGGCCAACGTCCTGACTTTC,CASSPPILTSGDSGANVLTF
NA,TRBV4-1,TRBJ1-2,TRBD1,TGCGCCAGCAGCCAGGGAAGGGGACAGGGGTATTTGTTAGGGGACTATGGCTACACCTTC,CASSQGRGQGYLLGDYGYTF
NA,TRBV7-3,TRBJ2-2,NA,TGTGCCAGCAGCGTAAACACCGGGGAGCTGTTTTTT,CASSVNTGELFF
NA,TRBV5-1,TRBJ2-7,TRBD1,TGCGCCAGCAGCCGGGGACAGCCGCAGGGCGAGCAGTACTTC,CASSRGQPQGEQYF
NA,TRBV6-5,TRBJ2-1,TRBD2,TGTGCCAGCAGTTGGGGGACTAGCGGTTACAATGAGCAGTTCTTC,CASSWGTSGYNEQFF
NA,TRBV9,TRBJ2-3,TRBD2,TGTGCCAGCAGTACTAGCGGGGGGGGCACAGATACGCAGTATTTT,CASSTSGGGTDTQYF
NA,TRBV5-4,TRBJ2-5,TRBD2,TGTGCCAGCAGCTTGCCTAGCGGGGGTCAAGAGACCCAGTACTTC,CASSLPSGGQETQYF
once,TRBV6-5,TRBJ2-2,NA,TGTGCCAGCAGTAAACAGACGAACACCGGGGAGCTGTTTTTT,CASSKQTNTGELFF
once,TRBV19,TRBJ2-5,TRBD2,TGTGCCAGTAGACGGCCGACTAGCGGGGGGGTTCCAGAGACCCAGTACTTC,CASRRPTSGGVPETQYF
NA,TRBV4-1,TRBJ2-1,TRBD2,TGCGCCAGCAGCCTTAGCGGGGGGAAAAGTGATGAGCAGTTCTTC,CASSLSGGKSDEQFF
NA,TRBV18,TRBJ2-7,NA,TGTGCCAGCTCACCGGCGGTTGAAAGAGTCTACGAGCAGTACTTC,CASSPAVERVYEQYF
few,TRBV7-9,TRBJ2-5,TRBD1,TGTGCCAGCAGCCCAAGGACAGGGTCGCTAGAGACCCAGTACTTC,CASSPRTGSLETQYF
NA,TRBV7-9,TRBJ1-3,TRBD1,TGTGCCAGCAGCTTAGGGGGGACAGGGAGCTCTGGAAACACCATATATTTT,CASSLGGTGSSGNTIYF
NA,TRBV4-1,TRBJ1-5,NA,TGCGCCAGCAGCCAGAGGGGGGGGGATAGCAATCAGCCCCAGCATTTT,CASSQRGGDSNQPQHF
NA,TRBV10-3,TRBJ2-7,NA,TGTGCCATCAGCATCACAACACGAGCGGACGAGCAGTACTTC,CAISITTRADEQYF
NA,TRBV15,TRBJ2-7,NA,TGTGCCACCAGCAGGACGGGGATCTCCTACGAGCAGTACTTC,CATSRTGISYEQYF
NA,TRBV5-6,TRBJ1-3,TRBD1,TGTGCCAGCAGTTTCGGACAGGTTGGAAACACCATATATTTT,CASSFGQVGNTIYF
once,TRBV4-3,TRBJ2-4,NA,TGCGCCAGCAGCCAAGATTATGCGGGGGCTGTAGCTGCCAAAAACATTCAGTACTTC,CASSQDYAGAVAAKNIQYF
NA,TRBV10-3,TRBJ1-1,NA,TGTGCCATCAGTGCGACAGGCGATAACACTGAAGCTTTCTTT,CAISATGDNTEAFF
NA,TRBV6-5,TRBJ2-1,TRBD1,TGTGCCAGCAGTTACTTGGGACAGCGGTACAATGAGCAGTTCTTC,CASSYLGQRYNEQFF
once,TRBV2,TRBJ2-5,NA,TGTGCCAGCACCCGAGCGGTAGATCAAGAGACCCAGTACTTC,CASTRAVDQETQYF
NA,TRBV6-5,TRBJ1-6,NA,TGTGCCAGCACCACCCTTCTCGGGGGTAATTCACCCCTCCACTTT,CASTTLLGGNSPLHF
NA,TRBV7-3,TRBJ2-3,TRBD2,TGTGCCAGCAGCTTAGTTTCGGGGGGACCCACAGATACGCAGTATTTT,CASSLVSGGPTDTQYF
once,TRBV5-5,TRBJ2-3,TRBD1,TGTGCCAGCAGCTTGCAGGGGGATGGGGATACGCAGTATTTT,CASSLQGDGDTQYF
once,TRBV21-1,TRBJ2-6,NA,TGTGCCAGCGGGCAGGACAACTCTGGGGCCAACGTCCTGACTTTC,CASGQDNSGANVLTF
many,TRBV4-3,TRBJ1-2,NA,TGCGCCAGCAGCCAGGAAATACAGGGAAGCTATGGCTACACCTTC,CASSQEIQGSYGYTF
NA,TRBV19,TRBJ1-5,TRBD1,TGTGCCAGTAGTACAAGACAGGGTAAGGAGCCCCAGCATTTT,CASSTRQGKEPQHF
NA,TRBV19,TRBJ2-5,TRBD2,TGTGCCAGTAGCGAGGGAGGGTGGACTCAAGAGACCCAGTACTTC,CASSEGGWTQETQYF
NA,TRBV7-9,TRBJ1-6,NA,TGTGCCAGCAGCTTTTCAACAGGGCAATCACCCCTCCACTTT,CASSFSTGQSPLHF
NA,TRBV7-2,TRBJ1-6,TRBD1,TGTGCCAGCAGCCTCTTGGTTGGACAGGGGGCCTATAATTCACCCCTCCACTTT,CASSLLVGQGAYNSPLHF
NA,TRBV14,TRBJ1-1,NA,TGTGCCAGCAGCCCCTTAAGTCTCCTTAGTAGTGAAGCTTTCTTT,CASSPLSLLSSEAFF
NA,TRBV5-1,TRBJ2-5,NA,TGCGCCAGCAGCCGGGGAAAAAGAGAGACCCAGTACTTC,CASSRGKRETQYF
NA,TRBV7-9,TRBJ1-2,NA,TGTGCCAGCAGCTACCCTGCGGGGGATGGCTACACCTTC,CASSYPAGDGYTF
NA,TRBV7-2,TRBJ2-3,TRBD2,TGTGCCAGCAGATTAGCGGGGGGTACAGATACGCAGTATTTT,CASRLAGGTDTQYF
NA,TRBV2,TRBJ1-1,NA,TGTGCCAGCAGTAACAGTGTGAACACTGAAGCTTTCTTT,CASSNSVNTEAFF
NA,TRBV9,TRBJ2-7,NA,TGTGCCAGCAGCGTAGAGGCCAGCGACTACGAGCAGTACTTC,CASSVEASDYEQYF
NA,TRBV11-2,TRBJ1-1,TRBD1,TGTGCCAGCAGCTTAGGGACAGGCACTGAAGCTTTCTTT,CASSLGTGTEAFF
NA,TRBV5-4,TRBJ1-1,TRBD1,TGTGCCAGCAGCCGCGGGACAGAGGAAGCTTTCTTT,CASSRGTEEAFF
NA,TRBV14,TRBJ2-5,NA,TGTGCCAGCAGCCCCCTCGCGGGCGAGACCCAGTACTTC,CASSPLAGETQYF
NA,TRBV7-3,TRBJ1-2,TRBD1,TGTGCCAGCAGCCGATCCGGGACAGGGATATTCACCTTC,CASSRSGTGIFTF
NA,TRBV18,TRBJ2-4,NA,TGTGCCAGCTCACCCCCGGGACACTTAGCCAAAAACATTCAGTACTTC,CASSPPGHLAKNIQYF
NA,TRBV5-6,TRBJ1-5,NA,TGTGCCAGCAGCCGGACAGCCTCCAGCAATCAGCCCCAGCATTTT,CASSRTASSNQPQHF
NA,TRBV9,TRBJ1-3,NA,TGTGCCAGCAGCCCGTACGGCGGCGGGTACTCTGGAAACACCATATATTTT,CASSPYGGGYSGNTIYF
NA,TRBV7-9,TRBJ1-6,TRBD1,TGTGCCAGCAGCTTAGTAGGACAGGCGAATTCACCCCTCCACTTT,CASSLVGQANSPLHF
NA,TRBV4-3,TRBJ2-7,TRBD1,TGCGCCAGCAGCCGGACAGGGGGCGACGAGCAGTACTTC,CASSRTGGDEQYF
NA,TRBV7-9,TRBJ1-2,NA,TGTGCCAGCAGCTTAGAGACAGGAACCTATGGCTACACCTTC,CASSLETGTYGYTF